This is a list of T cell receptor beta chains from one sample in a study of yellow fever vaccine responses in identical twins. Each CDR3 protein gets one entry after TCRdb re-called the RT-PCR reads with MiXCR. The table has 4,000 or so distinct CDR3 sequences, under 85% seen once. This material consisted of T cells from blood (PBMCs), unsorted or a sorted subset (not recorded which), taken before or after yellow fever vaccination (not recorded which). The receptors stem from a woman aged 18 to 35 who received the yellow fever vaccine. The CDR3 runs from the conserved cysteine through the conserved F or W. Fields, in order: J gene, D gene, V gene, clone size, CDR3 DNA, CDR3 protein. The D gene is left open where the match is weak. Size is stated for part of the rows, as once, few or many counts, or as a class when the clone is expanded.

>TRBJ2-1|TRBD2|TRBV10-3|NA
TGTGCCATCAGCGAAAAACTAGCGGGGGGAGACAATGAGCAGTTCTTC
CAISEKLAGGDNEQFF
>TRBJ2-1|NA|TRBV7-6|NA
TGTGCCAGCAGCTTACATCTTACCTATGAGCAGTTCTTC
CASSLHLTYEQFF
>TRBJ2-7|TRBD1|TRBV2|NA
TGTGCCAGCGACACAGGGGGCGCGAGAGCCGAGCAGTACTTC
CASDTGGARAEQYF
>TRBJ2-4|NA|TRBV23-1|NA
TGCGCCAGCAGTCAATGCCTTAAAAACATTCAGTACTTC
CASSQCLKNIQYF
>TRBJ2-1|TRBD2|TRBV5-1|NA
TGCGCCAGCAGCTTGACTAGCGACAGCAATGAGCAGTTCTTC
CASSLTSDSNEQFF
>TRBJ2-1|NA|TRBV10-3|NA
TGTGCCATCAGTGAGAGAGGGCAGGGCGGCCCCAATGAGCAGTTCTTC
CAISERGQGGPNEQFF
>TRBJ2-1|TRBD2|TRBV7-9|NA
TGTGCCAGCAGCTTAGCATTTGCGGGAGAACATTACAATGAGCAGTTCTTC
CASSLAFAGEHYNEQFF
>TRBJ2-7|NA|TRBV29-1|NA
TGCAGCGTTGATTCCGGGTCTGGGGTTAACTTC
CSVDSGSGVNF
>TRBJ2-1|TRBD2|TRBV11-3|few
TGTGCCAGCAGCTGGACTAGTGGTTACAATGAGCAGTTCTTC
CASSWTSGYNEQFF
>TRBJ2-7|NA|TRBV12-3/TRBV12-4|few
TGTGCCAGCAGTCTAAGGGGGAAGGTCTACGAGCAGTACTTC
CASSLRGKVYEQYF